Following are 27 T cell receptor beta chains from one sample sequenced in a study of blood T cell repertoires in COVID-19. Sequencing used immunoSEQ multiplex PCR; TCRdb keeps in-frame clones, though not all of them. The repertoire holds 170,000 or so clones, with about 82% as singletons. The specimen sequenced was peripheral blood. These receptors came from a man between 65 and 85 years old with active or convalescent COVID-19.

The genes are TRBV28 and TRBJ2-1; TRBD1 is a possible D gene (5 bases). The CDR3 covers 13 residues. Germline lookup yields CDR1 MDHEN and CDR2 SYDVKM. Trimming left V 2 bases short and J 10 bases short, with 12 bases between. The CDR3 protein is CASSLLGAGEQFF. The CDR3 nucleotides are TGTGCCAGCAGTTTACTAGGGGCAGGGGAGCAGTTCTTC.

The gene calls are TRBV10-3 and TRBJ2-1; TRBD2 matches at 12 bases. After removal of 5 bases from V and 5 bases from J, the junction contained 4 bases not matched to a gene. The V gene's germline CDR1 is ENHRY and CDR2 SYGVKD. The CDR3 loop spans 15 amino acids. As DNA, the CDR3 is TGTGCCATCAGTCTGACTAGCGGGAGAAACAATGAGCAGTTCTTC. Protein product: CAISLTSGRNNEQFF.

This sequence joins TRBV6-1 and TRBJ1-2; no definite D call. CDR1 MNHNS and CDR2 SASEGT come from the germline V gene. This CDR3 is built from 14 residues. Trimming took 0 bases from V and 0 from J, leaving 5 bases between them. DNA for the CDR3: TGTGCCAGCAGTGAAGCCGGGGCTAACTATGGCTACACCTTC. As protein: CASSEAGANYGYTF.

This chain links TRBV7-9 with TRBJ2-3, with 9 bases lining up with TRBD2. Germline CDR1 reads SEHNR; CDR2 reads FQNEAQ (reference sequence). With V trimmed by 1 base and J by 2 bases, 4 bases remained unmatched. The CDR3 consists of 16 residues. As DNA, the CDR3 is TGTGCCAGCAGCTTAGTAGCGGGGGACATCACAGATACGCAGTATTTT. Its protein is CASSLVAGDITDTQYF.

This clone has only one observation. The chain joins TRBV3-1 (or the pseudogene TRBV3-2) to TRBJ2-1, with TRBD2 identical over 9 bases. This CDR3 contains 17 residues. Germline V gene sequence: CDR1 LGHDT, CDR2 YNNKEL (reference sequence). The junction had 8 bases not matched to a gene; V was cut back by 3 bases and J by 2 bases. This CDR3 is CASSHRLAVGTYNEQFF. CDR3 nucleotides: TGTGCCAGCAGCCACCGACTAGCGGTTGGGACCTACAATGAGCAGTTCTTC.

The chain recombines TRBV19 with TRBJ1-2; 8 nucleotides align to TRBD1. CDR3 length: 15 amino acids. Losses at the gene ends were 7 bases for V and 5 bases for J; bases not matched to a gene: 12. Looked up from germline, CDR1 is LNHDA and CDR2 is SQIVND (reference sequence). DNA for the CDR3: TGTGCCAGTAAATCCTCGGACAGGGACGGGTATGGCTACACCTTC. This codes for CASKSSDRDGYGYTF.

The gene calls are TRBV7-9 and TRBJ1-2; D might be TRBD1 (6 bases). Germline CDR1 SEHNR, CDR2 FQNEAQ (reference sequence). The germline V and J ends were trimmed by 2 bases and 2 bases, with 24 bases remaining between them. The CDR3 totals 19 residues. The CDR3 loop is CASSLRGGGSIGGNYGYTF. The CDR3 region has the DNA TGTGCCAGCAGCTTACGAGGTGGGGGCTCAATTGGTGGAAACTATGGCTACACCTTC.

The chain uses TRBV3-1 (or the pseudogene TRBV3-2) and TRBJ2-3; D not certain. This CDR3 is built from 16 residues. From germline, CDR1 is LGHDT and CDR2 YNNKEL (reference sequence). V shed 1 base and J shed 2 bases, with 13 bases lying between them. The CDR3 region is CASSQGSFLITDTQYF. For the CDR3, the DNA is TGTGCCAGCAGCCAAGGGAGCTTTCTGATCACAGATACGCAGTATTTT.

V usage is TRBV7-2 and J usage is TRBJ2-3, with 11 positions matching TRBD2. V shed 1 base, J shed 8 bases, and the junction held 8 bases outside the gene matches. The germline gives CDR1 SGHTA, CDR2 FQGNSA. This CDR3 is 16 amino acids long. CDR3 sequence: CASSLGDSGGAGTQYF. CDR3 bases: TGTGCCAGCAGCTTAGGGGATAGCGGGGGGGCTGGTACGCAGTATTTT.

J is TRBJ2-3 and V is TRBV3-1 (or the pseudogene TRBV3-2); TRBD1 matches at 9 bases. Germline loops: CDR1 LGHDT, CDR2 YNNKEL (reference sequence). The CDR3 has 17 residues. V was pared by 1 base and J by 0 bases, with 5 bases of the junction left unmatched. The CDR3 sequence: CASSQAGTGKSTDTQYF. The CDR3 DNA reads TGTGCCAGCAGCCAAGCCGGGACAGGGAAGAGCACAGATACGCAGTATTTT.

The chain uses TRBV30 and TRBJ2-5; D is perhaps TRBD1 (5 bases). The CDR3 length is 12 residues. Trimming shortened V by 2 bases and J by 4 bases, and 8 bases separated the two germline ends. CDR1 GTSNPN and CDR2 SVGIG come from the germline V gene (reference sequence). In nucleotides, the CDR3 is TGTGCCTGGAGTTCAGGGTTAGAGACCCAGTACTTC. Its translation is CAWSSGLETQYF.

The gene calls are TRBV13 and TRBJ2-7; 13 nucleotides align to TRBD2. J was trimmed by 0 bases and V by 2 bases; bases with no gene match: 4. Germline lookup yields CDR1 PRHDT and CDR2 FYEKMQ (reference sequence). The CDR3 runs to 17 residues. In DNA form, the CDR3 reads TGTGCCAGCAGCTTAACCCGGACTAGCGGGGGCTCCTACGAGCAGTACTTC. Protein: CASSLTRTSGGSYEQYF.

This clone has only a few counts. The chain couples TRBV3-1 (or the pseudogene TRBV3-2) to TRBJ1-2; D possibly corresponds to TRBD1 (6 bases). V was clipped by 1 base and J by 5 bases, with 20 bases between them. CDR3 length: 17 amino acids. The germline gives CDR1 LGHDT, CDR2 YNNKEL (reference sequence). CDR3 nucleotide sequence: TGTGCCAGCAGCCAAGTGACAGGTGGGAGAGTAGGGTATGGCTACACCTTC. Its protein is CASSQVTGGRVGYGYTF.

This chain connects TRBV3-1 (or the pseudogene TRBV3-2) to TRBJ2-6; D is perhaps TRBD1 (5 bases). Per germline, CDR1 LGHDT and CDR2 YNNKEL (reference sequence). CDR3 length: 14 residues. V lost 5 bases to trimming and J lost 1 base, with 6 bases between them. The CDR3 DNA reads TGTGCCAGCAGCACAGGATCTGGGGCCAACGTCCTGACTTTC. This encodes CASSTGSGANVLTF.

Comment on this clone: The sample carries other DNA sequences with the same CDR3. V usage is TRBV19 and J usage is TRBJ1-2; D is undetermined. The length of the CDR3 is 12 residues. Germline V gene lookup returns CDR1 LNHDA and CDR2 SQIVND (reference sequence). The V gene lost 4 bases and the J gene lost 3 bases, with 6 bases spanning the gap. The CDR3 nucleotides read TGTGCCAGTAGTAAGGGAGACTATGGCTACACCTTC. This translates into CASSKGDYGYTF.

This chain connects TRBV18 to TRBJ1-2, with 8 bases that match TRBD1. The CDR3 extends over 15 amino acids. The germline V gene encodes CDR1 KGHSH and CDR2 LQKENI. The V segment lost 4 bases and the J segment 3 bases; nucleotides outside the gene matches: 7. The CDR3 coding sequence is TGTGCCAGCTCACTACAGGGGGTTGGCGACTATGGCTACACCTTC. Translating it yields CASSLQGVGDYGYTF.

The chain links TRBV5-5 to TRBJ1-2; TRBD1 aligns across 9 bases. This CDR3 is built from 15 residues. V shed 4 bases, J shed 2 bases, and the junction held 6 bases outside the gene matches. Looked up from germline, CDR1 is SGHKS and CDR2 is YYEKEE (reference sequence). The CDR3 bases are TGTGCCAGCAGCCCGATGACAGGGGGAAACTATGGCTACACCTTC. Translating it yields CASSPMTGGNYGYTF.

The genes are TRBV27 and TRBJ2-6, with 10 bases that match TRBD1. V trimming: 8 bases; J trimming: 8 bases; junction bases outside the gene matches: 15. This CDR3 has 17 residues. Germline CDR1 MNHEY, CDR2 SMNVEV (reference sequence). As DNA, the CDR3 is TGTGCCAGCGGTCCAGGGACAGGGGCCCCTAATTCCAACGTCCTGACTTTC. As protein: CASGPGTGAPNSNVLTF.

As concerns this clone: The junction departs from the called germline gene at one end, perhaps through a read error. The J gene is TRBJ1-1, the V gene TRBV12-3 or TRBV12-4; no clear D. The CDR3 runs to 11 residues. In DNA, the CDR3 is TGTGCCAGCAGTTTTTTCAGGTTCAGGATCTTT. Translated, it gives CASSFFRFRIF.

The rearrangement joins TRBV18 to TRBJ1-5; D gene uncertain. Germline V gives CDR1 KGHSH, CDR2 LQKENI. The length of the CDR3 is 16 residues. The V end was cut by 0 bases, the J end by 4 bases, with 13 bases between. CDR3 sequence: CASSPPSMRGNQPQHF. The CDR3 nucleotides read TGTGCCAGCTCACCACCCAGTATGCGGGGTAATCAGCCCCAGCATTTT.

This chain connects TRBV5-4 to TRBJ1-2, with 10 bases lining up with TRBD1. CDR1 is SGHNT, CDR2 YYREEE, per germline (reference sequence). The CDR3 extends over 16 amino acids. V was pared by 3 bases and J by 6 bases, with 11 bases of the junction left unmatched. CDR3: CASSSPSGQGSDGYTF. CDR3 DNA: TGTGCCAGCAGCTCACCATCGGGACAGGGGAGTGATGGCTACACCTTC.

V is TRBV5-8 and J is TRBJ1-5, with D possibly matching TRBD1 (6 bases). This CDR3 has 15 amino acids. CDR1 SGHTS and CDR2 YDEGEE come from the germline V gene. Trimming cost V 2 bases and J 3 bases, with 12 bases left between them. The CDR3 DNA is TGTGCCAGCAGCTTAGAGACAGGCCACAATCAGCCCCAGCATTTT. The encoded protein is CASSLETGHNQPQHF.

The chain recombines TRBV24-1 with TRBJ1-5; 9 bases align to TRBD1. V shed 5 bases and J 0 bases; nucleotides not matched to a gene: 19. CDR1 is KGHDR and CDR2 is SFDVKD in the germline V gene. There are 21 residues in the CDR3. The CDR3 DNA reads as TGTGCCACCAGTGGCTACACGGACCGGGACAGGGCCCATGATAGCAATCAGCCCCAGCATTTT. Protein product: CATSGYTDRDRAHDSNQPQHF.

V gene TRBV7-2 combines with J gene TRBJ1-2; D is undetermined. V was trimmed by 4 bases and J by 4 bases, leaving 19 bases between them. The length of the CDR3 is 16 residues. The germline gives CDR1 SGHTA, CDR2 FQGNSA. This CDR3 reads CASSSALIRESYGYTF. CDR3 nucleotides: TGTGCCAGCAGCTCAGCCTTGATAAGAGAAAGCTATGGCTACACCTTC.

The J gene is TRBJ2-7, the V gene TRBV23-1; D is perhaps TRBD2 (6 bases). TRBV23-1 is an open reading frame, and its role is uncertain. The V gene lost 6 bases and the J gene lost 2 bases, with 14 bases spanning the gap. This CDR3 is built from 14 residues. The CDR3 nucleotides read TGCGCCAGCAGACTCCGGGGGAAAGCCTACGAGCAGTACTTC. This encodes CASRLRGKAYEQYF.

V gene TRBV14 combines with J gene TRBJ1-2, with 9 bases identical to TRBD1. The CDR3 is 13 residues long. V lost 4 bases and J lost 5; bases outside the gene matches: 2. CDR1 and CDR2 from the germline V gene are SGHDN and FVKESK. CDR3 residues: CASSRGQGYGYTF. The CDR3 nucleotides are TGTGCCAGCAGCCGCGGACAGGGGTATGGCTACACCTTC.

V gene TRBV9 combines with J gene TRBJ2-6; D unresolved. V was shortened by 4 bases and J by 0 bases, with 5 bases between the two germline ends. Germline loops: CDR1 SGDLS, CDR2 YYNGEE. CDR3 length equals 14 residues. The CDR3 here is CASSTDSGANVLTF. The DNA for the CDR3 is TGTGCCAGCAGCACAGACTCTGGGGCCAACGTCCTGACTTTC.